This TCR beta chain was documented in a study of post-analysis software for immune sequencing data. Turning to the study itself: The cohort encompassed relapsing-remitting, secondary progressive and progressive-relapsing multiple sclerosis disease courses.

Study findings and constraints: Multiple sclerosis was associated with a significant reduction in normalized Chao1 diversity relative to controls. Under F measure analysis, samples from one preparation batch co-clustered strongly. In patients, five or six TRBV segments were more frequent than in controls, with TRBV5-6, TRBV5-1 and TRBV20-1 among them.

This clonotype was detected a few times. Its target is not known. Unique molecular identifiers were present in the TCR beta cDNA libraries. TCRdb recomputed calls from the PCR reads with MiXCR, one row per CDR3 protein. This sample has about 430,000 distinct CDR3 sequences, with approximately 37% found just once. In germline, CDR1 is LNHNV, CDR2 YYDKDF (reference sequence). This CDR3 is built from 14 residues. The V gene lost 0 bases and the J gene lost 9 bases, with 12 bases spanning the gap. The V gene is TRBV15, the J gene TRBJ2-1; a possible D gene is TRBD1 (5 bases). The clonotype originates from a girl aged 2 to 9 with multiple sclerosis. Material: blood. CDR3 amino acids: CATSRDNGDSEQFF. In DNA form, the CDR3 reads TGTGCCACCAGCAGAGATAACGGAGACAGTGAGCAGTTCTTC.